The rows below give T cell receptor beta chains drawn from one sample of a study of cytomegalovirus exposure and HLA in healthy donors. Profiling relied on immunoSEQ multiplex PCR, and the TCRdb table lists in-frame clones only, not all of them. The repertoire holds approximately 120,000 clones, with more than 15% as singletons. The sequenced sample consisted of PBMCs. The receptor set was obtained from a female donor in good health and CMV-seropositive. CDR3s include the opening cysteine and the closing phenylalanine or tryptophan. Each record gives: J gene, clone size, V gene, D gene, CDR3 protein, CDR3 DNA. D genes are given only for firm matches. A row's size may be missing; if present it is once, few, many or a size class.

J gene: TRBJ1-2; clone size: few; V gene: TRBV29-1; D gene: -; CDR3 protein: CSAKTQGPNYGYTF; CDR3 DNA: TGCAGCGCCAAAACACAGGGCCCAAACTATGGCTACACCTTC
J gene: TRBJ2-7; clone size: -; V gene: TRBV5-1; D gene: -; CDR3 protein: CASSPEEPYEQYF; CDR3 DNA: TGCGCCAGCAGCCCGGAGGAACCCTACGAGCAGTACTTC
J gene: TRBJ2-5; clone size: few; V gene: TRBV7-3; D gene: TRBD2; CDR3 protein: CASSAPPGTSGIEETQYF; CDR3 DNA: TGTGCCAGCAGCGCCCCCCCCGGGACTAGCGGGATAGAAGAGACCCAGTACTTC
J gene: TRBJ1-2; clone size: -; V gene: TRBV19; D gene: TRBD1; CDR3 protein: CASRTGGGYGYTF; CDR3 DNA: TGTGCCAGTAGGACAGGGGGCGGGTATGGCTACACCTTC
J gene: TRBJ2-1; clone size: few; V gene: TRBV7-2; D gene: TRBD2; CDR3 protein: CASSSFLAGHNEQFF; CDR3 DNA: TGTGCCAGCAGTTCTTTCTTAGCGGGCCACAATGAGCAGTTCTTC
J gene: TRBJ2-3; clone size: few; V gene: TRBV2; D gene: TRBD1; CDR3 protein: CASLRVDRGTDTQYF; CDR3 DNA: TGTGCCAGTCTGCGCGTGGACAGGGGCACAGATACGCAGTATTTT
J gene: TRBJ2-1; clone size: few; V gene: TRBV7-9; D gene: TRBD2; CDR3 protein: CASSYLLGLAGVGEQFF; CDR3 DNA: TGTGCCAGCAGCTACTTACTTGGACTAGCGGGAGTCGGTGAGCAGTTCTTC
J gene: TRBJ1-1; clone size: -; V gene: TRBV7-9; D gene: -; CDR3 protein: CASSLLSGTEAFF; CDR3 DNA: TGTGCCAGCAGCCTCCTCTCGGGGACTGAAGCTTTCTTT
J gene: TRBJ2-1; clone size: -; V gene: TRBV7-9; D gene: TRBD2; CDR3 protein: CASSFGGSGGTYNEQFF; CDR3 DNA: TGTGCCAGCAGCTTTGGAGGGTCGGGGGGAACTTACAATGAGCAGTTCTTC
J gene: TRBJ2-1; clone size: -; V gene: TRBV4-3; D gene: TRBD1; CDR3 protein: CASSQEIPTGVAGFSGYNEQFF; CDR3 DNA: TGCGCCAGCAGCCAAGAAATCCCGACAGGGGTTGCGGGGTTTTCGGGCTACAATGAGCAGTTCTTC
J gene: TRBJ1-2; clone size: few; V gene: TRBV30; D gene: TRBD1; CDR3 protein: CAWNQDRVDYGYTF; CDR3 DNA: TGTGCCTGGAATCAGGACAGGGTTGACTATGGCTACACCTTC
J gene: TRBJ2-1; clone size: few; V gene: TRBV4-3; D gene: TRBD2; CDR3 protein: CASSQESVAGLIHEQFF; CDR3 DNA: TGCGCCAGCAGCCAAGAGAGCGTAGCGGGATTAATCCATGAGCAGTTCTTC
J gene: TRBJ2-2; clone size: -; V gene: TRBV7-9; D gene: -; CDR3 protein: CASSSQGNTGELFF; CDR3 DNA: TGTGCCAGCAGCTCCCAGGGGAACACCGGGGAGCTGTTTTTT
J gene: TRBJ1-2; clone size: -; V gene: TRBV5-5; D gene: TRBD1; CDR3 protein: CASSQDRASGYTF; CDR3 DNA: TGTGCCAGCAGCCAGGACAGGGCCAGCGGCTACACCTTC
J gene: TRBJ1-1; clone size: -; V gene: TRBV13; D gene: -; CDR3 protein: CASSEASRTEAFF; CDR3 DNA: TGTGCCAGCAGCGAAGCGTCGAGGACTGAAGCTTTCTTT
J gene: TRBJ2-1; clone size: few; V gene: TRBV5-8; D gene: -; CDR3 protein: CASSLGVPLYNEQFF; CDR3 DNA: TGTGCCAGCAGCTTGGGAGTACCCCTCTACAATGAGCAGTTCTTC
J gene: TRBJ1-5; clone size: few; V gene: TRBV7-9; D gene: -; CDR3 protein: CASSLAGRRDQPQHF; CDR3 DNA: TGTGCCAGCAGCTTAGCCGGGAGGCGCGATCAGCCCCAGCATTTT
J gene: TRBJ2-4; clone size: few; V gene: TRBV4-1; D gene: -; CDR3 protein: CASSPSPERAKNIQYF; CDR3 DNA: TGCGCCAGCAGCCCCTCACCCGAGCGCGCCAAAAACATTCAGTACTTC
J gene: TRBJ2-4; clone size: -; V gene: TRBV28; D gene: TRBD1; CDR3 protein: CASSLLGTGGILAKNIQYF; CDR3 DNA: TGTGCCAGCAGTTTATTAGGGACAGGGGGAATATTAGCCAAAAACATTCAGTACTTC
J gene: TRBJ1-4; clone size: few; V gene: TRBV4-2; D gene: TRBD1; CDR3 protein: CASSRAGQGTEKLFF; CDR3 DNA: TGTGCCAGCAGCCGAGCGGGACAGGGCACTGAAAAACTGTTTTTT
J gene: TRBJ2-2; clone size: few; V gene: TRBV2; D gene: -; CDR3 protein: CASSEVRGTGELFF; CDR3 DNA: TGTGCCAGCAGTGAAGTCCGGGGCACCGGGGAGCTGTTTTTT
J gene: TRBJ2-7; clone size: few; V gene: TRBV7-3; D gene: -; CDR3 protein: CASSLVHRDITYEQYF; CDR3 DNA: TGTGCCAGCAGCTTAGTTCACCGGGACATAACCTACGAGCAGTACTTC
J gene: TRBJ2-5; clone size: -; V gene: TRBV28; D gene: -; CDR3 protein: CASGFGRGYQETQYF; CDR3 DNA: TGTGCCAGCGGGTTTGGCAGGGGTTACCAAGAGACCCAGTACTTC
J gene: TRBJ2-1; clone size: few; V gene: TRBV27; D gene: -; CDR3 protein: CASSPLGSNEQFF; CDR3 DNA: TGTGCCAGCAGTCCCTTGGGGAGCAATGAGCAGTTCTTC
J gene: TRBJ1-5; clone size: few; V gene: TRBV7-8; D gene: TRBD1; CDR3 protein: CASSLTPGQGPNQPQHF; CDR3 DNA: TGTGCCAGCAGCCTTACACCTGGACAGGGCCCCAATCAGCCCCAGCATTTT
J gene: TRBJ1-3; clone size: few; V gene: TRBV9; D gene: -; CDR3 protein: CASSVGRHPGNTIYF; CDR3 DNA: TGTGCCAGCAGCGTAGGTAGACACCCGGGAAACACCATATATTTT
J gene: TRBJ1-1; clone size: -; V gene: TRBV10-2; D gene: TRBD1; CDR3 protein: CASTRQGTEAFF; CDR3 DNA: TGCGCCAGCACCAGACAGGGAACTGAAGCTTTCTTT
J gene: TRBJ2-3; clone size: few; V gene: TRBV15; D gene: -; CDR3 protein: CATSREYRFTDTQYF; CDR3 DNA: TGTGCCACCAGCAGAGAATACAGGTTCACAGATACGCAGTATTTT
J gene: TRBJ2-7; clone size: -; V gene: TRBV5-1; D gene: TRBD1; CDR3 protein: CASSPGQGSYEQYF; CDR3 DNA: TGCGCCAGCAGCCCGGGACAGGGGTCCTACGAGCAGTACTTC
J gene: TRBJ2-2; clone size: few; V gene: TRBV2; D gene: -; CDR3 protein: CASVAGTTNTGELFF; CDR3 DNA: TGTGCCAGCGTAGCCGGGACAACGAACACCGGGGAGCTGTTTTTT
J gene: TRBJ1-1; clone size: -; V gene: TRBV9; D gene: -; CDR3 protein: CASSVSQGNTEAFF; CDR3 DNA: TGTGCCAGCAGCGTGAGTCAGGGTAACACTGAAGCTTTCTTT
J gene: TRBJ1-2; clone size: -; V gene: TRBV27; D gene: TRBD1; CDR3 protein: CASSYPGGYGYTF; CDR3 DNA: TGTGCCAGCAGCTACCCAGGGGGATATGGCTACACCTTC
J gene: TRBJ2-7; clone size: few; V gene: TRBV5-1; D gene: -; CDR3 protein: CASSLVGARSYEQYF; CDR3 DNA: TGCGCCAGCAGCTTGGTAGGGGCGAGGTCCTACGAGCAGTACTTC
J gene: TRBJ2-1; clone size: -; V gene: TRBV10-3; D gene: TRBD2; CDR3 protein: CAISESMGLALANEQFF; CDR3 DNA: TGTGCCATCAGTGAGTCGATGGGACTAGCGTTGGCCAATGAGCAGTTCTTC
J gene: TRBJ2-7; clone size: -; V gene: TRBV4-1; D gene: -; CDR3 protein: CASSPRGTGLYEQYF; CDR3 DNA: TGCGCCAGCAGCCCACGGGGCACAGGGTTGTACGAGCAGTACTTC
J gene: TRBJ1-2; clone size: -; V gene: TRBV11-2; D gene: -; CDR3 protein: CASSLGEGGYGYTF; CDR3 DNA: TGTGCCAGCAGCTTAGGGGAGGGTGGCTATGGCTACACCTTC